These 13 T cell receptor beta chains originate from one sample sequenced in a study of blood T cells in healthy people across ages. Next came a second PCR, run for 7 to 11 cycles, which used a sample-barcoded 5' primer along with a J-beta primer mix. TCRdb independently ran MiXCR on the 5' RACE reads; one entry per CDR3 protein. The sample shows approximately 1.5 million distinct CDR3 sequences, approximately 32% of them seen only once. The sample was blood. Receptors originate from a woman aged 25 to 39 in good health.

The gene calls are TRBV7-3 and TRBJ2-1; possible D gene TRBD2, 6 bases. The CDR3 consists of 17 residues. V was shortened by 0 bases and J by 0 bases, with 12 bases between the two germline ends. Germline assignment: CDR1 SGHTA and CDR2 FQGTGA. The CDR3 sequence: CASSLTGGVSSYNEQFF. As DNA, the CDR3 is TGTGCCAGCAGCTTAACAGGCGGGGTTAGCTCCTACAATGAGCAGTTCTTC.

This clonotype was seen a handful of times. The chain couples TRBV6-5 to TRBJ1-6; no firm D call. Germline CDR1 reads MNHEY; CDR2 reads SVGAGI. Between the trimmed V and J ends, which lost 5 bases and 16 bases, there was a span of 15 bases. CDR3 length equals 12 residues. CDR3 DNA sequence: TGTGCCAGCAGTCTCGGCGGGGTCAAGCTCCACTTT. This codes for CASSLGGVKLHF.

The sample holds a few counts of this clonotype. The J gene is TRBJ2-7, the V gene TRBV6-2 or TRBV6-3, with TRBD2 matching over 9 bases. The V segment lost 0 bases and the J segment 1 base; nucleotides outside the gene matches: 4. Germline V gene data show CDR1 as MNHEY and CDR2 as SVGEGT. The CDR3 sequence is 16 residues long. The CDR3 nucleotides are TGTGCCAGCAGTTACTCTTTGACTAGCGGATCCTACGAGCAGTACTTC. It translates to CASSYSLTSGSYEQYF.

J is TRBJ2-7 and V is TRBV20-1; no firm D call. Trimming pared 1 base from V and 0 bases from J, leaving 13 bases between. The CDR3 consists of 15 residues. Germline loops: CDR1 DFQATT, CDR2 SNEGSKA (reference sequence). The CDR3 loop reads CSARVIRHSSYEQYF. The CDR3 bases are TGCAGTGCTAGAGTTATCAGGCACAGCTCCTACGAGCAGTACTTC.

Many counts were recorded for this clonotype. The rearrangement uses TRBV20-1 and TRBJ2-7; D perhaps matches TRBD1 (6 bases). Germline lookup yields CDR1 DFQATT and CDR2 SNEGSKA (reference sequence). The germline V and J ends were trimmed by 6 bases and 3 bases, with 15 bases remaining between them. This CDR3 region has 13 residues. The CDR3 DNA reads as TGCAGTGCATTACCGGGACACCTCTACGAGCAGTACTTC. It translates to CSALPGHLYEQYF.

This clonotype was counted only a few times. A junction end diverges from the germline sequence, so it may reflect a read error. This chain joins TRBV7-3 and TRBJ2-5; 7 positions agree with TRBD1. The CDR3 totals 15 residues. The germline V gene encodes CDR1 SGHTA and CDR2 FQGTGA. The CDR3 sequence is CASSLGTVGQETQYF. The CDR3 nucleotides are TGCGCCAGCAGCTTGGGGACAGTGGGCCAAGAGACCCAGTACTTC.

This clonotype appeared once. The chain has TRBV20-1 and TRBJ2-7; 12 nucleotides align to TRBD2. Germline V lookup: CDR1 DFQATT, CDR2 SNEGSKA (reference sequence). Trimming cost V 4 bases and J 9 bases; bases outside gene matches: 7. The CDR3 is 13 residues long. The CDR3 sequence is CSAIWTSGIGQYF. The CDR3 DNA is TGCAGTGCTATTTGGACTAGCGGGATTGGGCAGTACTTC.

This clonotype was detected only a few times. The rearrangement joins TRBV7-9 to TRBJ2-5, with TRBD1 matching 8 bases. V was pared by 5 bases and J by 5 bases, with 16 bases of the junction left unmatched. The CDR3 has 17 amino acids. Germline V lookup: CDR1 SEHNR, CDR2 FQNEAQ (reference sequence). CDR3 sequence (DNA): TGTGCCAGCAGCGCCGGGACAGGCATTTGGACGGGGGAGACCCAGTACTTC. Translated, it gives CASSAGTGIWTGETQYF.

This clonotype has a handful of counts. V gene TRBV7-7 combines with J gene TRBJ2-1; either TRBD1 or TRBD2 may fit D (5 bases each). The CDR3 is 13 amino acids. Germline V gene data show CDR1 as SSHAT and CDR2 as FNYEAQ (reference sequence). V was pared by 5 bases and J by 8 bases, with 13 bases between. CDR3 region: CASSPPGGHEQFF. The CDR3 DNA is TGTGCCAGCAGCCCCCCTGGGGGTCATGAGCAGTTCTTC.

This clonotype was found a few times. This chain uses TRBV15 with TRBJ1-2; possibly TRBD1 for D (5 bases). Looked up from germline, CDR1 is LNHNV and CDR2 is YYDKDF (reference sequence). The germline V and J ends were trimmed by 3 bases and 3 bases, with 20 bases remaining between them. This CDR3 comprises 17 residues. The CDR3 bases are TGTGCCACCAGCAGTAATCGCGGGACCCCTCTCCACTATGGCTACACCTTC. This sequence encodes CATSSNRGTPLHYGYTF.

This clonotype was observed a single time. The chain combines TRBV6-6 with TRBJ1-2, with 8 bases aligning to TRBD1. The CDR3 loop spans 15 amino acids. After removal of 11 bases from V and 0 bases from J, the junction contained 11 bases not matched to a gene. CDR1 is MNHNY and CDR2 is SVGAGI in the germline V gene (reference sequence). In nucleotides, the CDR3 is TGTGCCTGCAACGCAGGGGGCATTCCTAACTATGGCTACACCTTC. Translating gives CACNAGGIPNYGYTF.

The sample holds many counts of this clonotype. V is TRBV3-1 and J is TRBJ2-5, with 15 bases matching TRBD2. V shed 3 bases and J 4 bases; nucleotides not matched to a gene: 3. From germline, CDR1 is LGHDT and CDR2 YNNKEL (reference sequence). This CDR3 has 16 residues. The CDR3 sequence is CASSQGLAGGRETQYF. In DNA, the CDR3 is TGTGCCAGCAGCCAGGGACTAGCGGGAGGAAGAGAGACCCAGTACTTC.

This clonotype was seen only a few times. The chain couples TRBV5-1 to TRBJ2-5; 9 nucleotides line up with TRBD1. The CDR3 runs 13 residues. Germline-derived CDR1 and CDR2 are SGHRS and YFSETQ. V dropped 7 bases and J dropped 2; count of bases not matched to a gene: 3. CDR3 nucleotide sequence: TGCGCCAGCCTAGGGACAGGGCAAGAGACCCAGTACTTC. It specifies CASLGTGQETQYF. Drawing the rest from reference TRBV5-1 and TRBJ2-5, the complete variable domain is KAGVTQTPRYLIKTRGQQVTLSCSPISGHRSVSWYQQTPGQGLQFLFEYFSETQRNKGNFPGRFSGRQFSNSRSEMNVSTLELGDSALYLCASLGTGQETQYFGPGTRLLVL.